The 8 T cell receptor beta chains reported below all come from one sample, sequenced in a study of post-analysis software for immune sequencing data. Study-level results: Comparison of patients with controls showed four or five TRBV segments more frequent in patients, TRBV5-6, TRBV5-1 and TRBV20-1 among them.

Their antigens remain unidentified. Unique molecular identifiers were carried by the TCR beta cDNA libraries. TCRdb re-analysed the PCR reads in MiXCR, keeping a single row per CDR3 protein. The sample includes roughly 730,000 distinct CDR3 sequences, 25% to 30% of them seen just once. Sequencing was carried out using blood. The receptors were gathered from a girl aged 10-17 years with multiple sclerosis.

This chain uses TRBV20-1 with TRBJ1-4; D may be TRBD1 (6 bases). The length of the CDR3 is 13 residues. Trimming took off 7 bases at V and 8 bases at J, with 17 bases between the two ends. The germline V gene has CDR1 DFQATT and CDR2 SNEGSKA (reference sequence). The CDR3 sequence is CSVYRVSVEKLFF. CDR3 nucleotide sequence: TGCAGTGTTTACAGGGTCTCGGTAGAAAAACTGTTTTTT.

This clonotype turned up a few times. This chain joins TRBV7-2 and TRBJ1-1; the D gene is possibly TRBD1 (6 bases). V lost 3 bases to trimming and J lost 4 bases, with 15 bases between them. The germline V gene has CDR1 SGHTA and CDR2 FQGNSA. This CDR3 region has 15 residues. The CDR3 loop is CASSFGQRLGTEAFF. The CDR3 nucleotides are TGTGCCAGCAGCTTCGGACAGCGGTTGGGCACTGAAGCTTTCTTT.

This clonotype came up once. This chain uses TRBV6-5 with TRBJ2-1; maybe TRBD2 (5 bases). The CDR3 spans 15 residues. V was cut by 5 bases and J by 0 bases, with 11 bases left in between. CDR1 and CDR2 from the germline V gene are MNHEY and SVGAGI. CDR3 in amino acids: CASSRSASSYNEQFF. Here the CDR3 DNA reads TGTGCCAGCAGTCGTAGCGCCAGCTCCTACAATGAGCAGTTCTTC.

Comments on this clonotype: This may stem from a read error, because a much larger clone lies one nucleotide away. V usage is TRBV29-1 and J usage is TRBJ2-7; TRBD2 matches at 7 bases. The J call may be faulty, since TRBJ2-5 better matches the DNA end. This CDR3 is 15 amino acids long. The V gene's germline CDR1 is SQVTM and CDR2 ANQGSEA. CDR3 protein: CSVLASGGRQETQYF. The CDR3 DNA sequence: TGCAGCGTTCTAGCTAGCGGAGGTAGACAAGAGACCCAGTACTTC.

The chain joins TRBV6-1 to TRBJ1-1; TRBD1 agrees at 8 bases. This CDR3 is built from 12 residues. Trimming took 4 bases from V and 7 from J; bases not matched to a gene: 2. CDR1 is MNHNS and CDR2 is SASEGT in the germline V gene. CDR3 loop: CASSAGQGEAFF. CDR3 coding DNA: TGTGCCAGCAGTGCCGGACAGGGTGAAGCTTTCTTT.

This clonotype occurred many times. The V gene is TRBV10-3, the J gene TRBJ2-7; 10 positions agree with TRBD1. CDR3 size: 14 residues. With 8 bases clipped from V and 3 bases from J, the junction kept 7 bases outside the gene matches. Germline V CDR1 and CDR2: ENHRY, SYGVKD. CDR3 amino acids: CAIQTGTGDYEQYF. As DNA, the CDR3 is TGTGCCATCCAAACCGGGACAGGGGACTACGAGCAGTACTTC.

This clonotype was counted many times. CDR3 loop: CASSWDIAYEQYF. CDR3 DNA: TGTGCCAGCAGCTGGGACATAGCCTACGAGCAGTACTTC. V and J are TRBV25-1 and TRBJ2-7; D possibly corresponds to TRBD1 (6 bases). The CDR3 totals 13 residues. Trimming took 6 bases from V and 2 from J, leaving 11 bases between them. From germline, CDR1 is MGHDK and CDR2 SYGVNS.

The chain employs TRBV5-1 and TRBJ1-2; D ambiguous. From germline, CDR1 is SGHRS and CDR2 YFSETQ. CDR3 length: 12 residues. Trimming took 4 bases from V and 7 from J, leaving 11 bases between them. CDR3 nucleotide sequence: TGCGCCAGCAGCCCCGCCCTTAGTGGCTACACCTTC. Amino acids: CASSPALSGYTF.